This record concerns one TCR beta chain sequence. This CDR3 has 15 residues. With 5 bases removed from V and 1 base from J, the gap between germline ends came to 14 bases. The germline V gene has CDR1 SGHTA and CDR2 FQGNSA. After extraction with the RNeasy kit, 0.5 to 1 ug of the RNA was reverse transcribed using random hexamers. TCRdb analysed the immunoSEQ multiplex PCR reads with MiXCR anew, one entry per CDR3 protein. This sample has about 140,000 distinct CDR3 sequences, with approximately 94% found just once. The sample originates from a study of CD8 T cells in Susac syndrome. The specimen sequenced was CD4+ T cells from PBMCs. The chain uses TRBV7-2 and TRBJ1-2; D unresolved. The receptor comes from a human donor in good health. The CDR3 protein is CASSPPGPYNYGYTF. CDR3 nucleotide sequence: TGTGCCAGCAGCCCCCCCGGGCCTTATAACTATGGCTACACCTTC.